A single T cell receptor (beta chain) is shown here with its context. The antigen remains unidentified. The data originate from a study of T cells in narcolepsy. Across the study: Enrolled donors included narcolepsy type 1 or type 2 patients and healthy controls. The study, taken as a whole, reports: Autoreactive clone sequences were missing from some blood memory CD4+ repertoires. Reportedly, autoreactive clonotypes were serially detected in patients' blood but not controls'. Autoreactive HCRT-specific and TRIB2-specific clonotypes were marked in same-patient CSF-versus-blood CD4+ comparisons.

This CDR3 comprises 14 residues. Germline V gene sequence: CDR1 SGHRS, CDR2 YFSETQ. V lost 3 bases and J lost 6; bases outside the gene matches: 3. Clones were read by immunoSEQ multiplex PCR, and TCRdb kept only the in-frame ones, dropping some. The sample records about 27,000 clones, 70% to 80% being singletons. Sequencing was performed on CD45RA- memory CD4+ T cells from PBMCs. The sequence was obtained from a human donor with narcolepsy. The chain joins TRBV5-1 to TRBJ1-4; 9 bases match TRBD1. CDR3 coding DNA: TGCGCCAGCAGCTCGAGGACAGGGGATGAAAAACTGTTTTTT. This encodes CASSSRTGDEKLFF.